A single sample gave rise to the 10 T cell receptor beta chains below, sequenced in a study of response to subunit inactivated influenza vaccine. MiXCR, applied by TCRdb to the RT-PCR reads, yields one record per CDR3 protein. The sample lists around 190,000 distinct CDR3 sequences, about 9.3% seen once, with under 13% in the top ten. The source material was non-naive T cells sorted from PBMCs, sampled on the day of vaccination. The receptors shown here come from a man aged 45-60 years who received an inactivated influenza vaccine.

This clonotype turned up a few times. The chain recombines TRBV7-2 with TRBJ1-2; D is ambiguous. Germline loops: CDR1 SGHTA, CDR2 FQGNSA. Trimming cost V 2 bases and J 1 base, with 11 bases left between them. CDR3 size: 15 residues. CDR3 nucleotide sequence: TGTGCCAGCAGCTTAATCGCTGCAGATAACTATGGCTACACCTTC. It codes for CASSLIAADNYGYTF.

This clonotype turned up a few times. V is TRBV10-3 and J is TRBJ1-6; 10 bases agree with TRBD1. Trimming at V came to 6 bases and at J to 7 bases, leaving 6 bases not matched to a gene. The germline V gene has CDR1 ENHRY and CDR2 SYGVKD. The CDR3 is 15 residues long. CDR3 sequence: CAIREDRGGNSPLHF. The CDR3 region has the DNA TGTGCCATCAGGGAGGACAGGGGGGGAAATTCACCCCTCCACTTT.

The table lists this clonotype with many counts. The V gene is TRBV6-1, the J gene TRBJ1-1; 8 bases match TRBD1. Germline CDR1 is MNHNS and CDR2 is SASEGT. This CDR3 contains 14 residues. V gave up 7 bases and J gave up 4 bases; unmatched junction bases: 8. The CDR3, as DNA: TGTGCCAGCACTCACAGACAGGGGATCACTGAAGCTTTCTTT. This gives the protein CASTHRQGITEAFF.

Many counts were recorded for this clonotype. The chain couples TRBV5-1 to TRBJ2-1; possibly TRBD2 for D (5 bases). CDR1 SGHRS and CDR2 YFSETQ come from the germline V gene. The length of the CDR3 is 12 residues. V lost 4 bases and J lost 7, with 9 bases in between. CDR3 coding DNA: TGCGCCAGCAGCCCCGGAGGTAATGAGCAGTTCTTC. Its translation is CASSPGGNEQFF.

This clonotype was counted at least ten times. The chain couples TRBV2 to TRBJ1-1, with D uncertain. V was pared by 6 bases and J by 1 base, with 6 bases between. From germline, CDR1 is SNHLY and CDR2 FYNNEI. The CDR3 length is 12 residues. CDR3 region: CASSPGNTEAFF. The CDR3 nucleotides read TGTGCCAGCAGCCCCGGGAACACTGAAGCTTTCTTT.

This clonotype was found many times. V is TRBV28 and J is TRBJ2-7; D unresolved. This CDR3 has 12 residues. Per germline, CDR1 MDHEN and CDR2 SYDVKM. V was pared by 6 bases and J by 6 bases, with 12 bases between. CDR3 sequence: CASSPPAGEQYF. The CDR3 DNA reads TGTGCCAGCAGCCCTCCGGCCGGCGAGCAGTACTTC. Filled out from reference TRBV28 and TRBJ2-7, the complete variable domain reads DVKVTQSSRYLVKRTGEKVFLECVQDMDHENMFWYRQDPGLGLRLIYFSYDVKMKEKGDIPEGYSVSREKKERFSLILESASTNQTSMYLCASSPPAGEQYFGPGTRLTVT.

The rearrangement joins TRBV7-9 to TRBJ1-1, with unresolved D. The V gene's germline CDR1 is SEHNR and CDR2 FQNEAQ (reference sequence). Trimming shortened V by 1 base and J by 4 bases, and 10 bases separated the two germline ends. The CDR3 runs 14 residues. This CDR3 reads CASSLVLAGTEAFF. In DNA form, the CDR3 reads TGTGCCAGCAGCTTAGTGTTGGCGGGCACTGAAGCTTTCTTT.

The chain employs TRBV2 and TRBJ2-3, with 9 bases identical to TRBD1. The CDR3 is 16 residues long. Per germline, CDR1 SNHLY and CDR2 FYNNEI. V dropped 0 bases and J dropped 3; count of bases not matched to a gene: 4. Written as DNA, the CDR3 is TGTGCCAGCAGTGAAGCCGGGGACAGGGTAACAGATACGCAGTATTTT. Protein: CASSEAGDRVTDTQYF.

The V and J genes are TRBV6-5 and TRBJ2-5; no clear D gene. Per the germline V gene, CDR1 is MNHEY and CDR2 is SVGAGI. The CDR3 runs to 14 residues. Between the trimmed V and J ends, which lost 3 bases and 3 bases, there was a span of 11 bases. CDR3 DNA: TGTGCCAGCAGTTATGGGCAGTACGAAGAGACCCAGTACTTC. Residues: CASSYGQYEETQYF.

The chain combines TRBV2 with TRBJ1-1; D unresolved. CDR1 SNHLY and CDR2 FYNNEI come from the germline V gene. V was trimmed by 7 bases and J by 4 bases, leaving 13 bases between them. This CDR3 has 13 residues. CDR3 coding DNA: TGTGCCAGCAAACCTTGGCGAAGCACTGAAGCTTTCTTT. Encoded protein: CASKPWRSTEAFF.